One sample yielded the 32 T cell receptor beta chains listed below, sequenced in a study of CD8 T cells in Susac syndrome. The authors reverse transcribed about 0.45 to 1 ug RNA with random hexamers. TCRdb re-called the immunoSEQ multiplex PCR reads with MiXCR, one entry per CDR3 protein. The table has about 210,000 distinct CDR3 sequences, approximately 95% seen once; the top ten hold approximately 0.075%. Material for sequencing was CD4+ T cells from PBMCs. Receptors were obtained from a human donor with multiple sclerosis.

The V and J genes are TRBV2 and TRBJ2-1, with a tentative D call TRBD1 (6 bases). Germline loops: CDR1 SNHLY, CDR2 FYNNEI. V gave up 4 bases and J gave up 3 bases, with 10 bases separating them. The CDR3 is 14 residues long. CDR3 residues: CASSAGAGYNEQFF. CDR3 sequence (DNA): TGTGCCAGCAGTGCAGGGGCCGGCTACAATGAGCAGTTCTTC. Complete variable domain (other parts from reference TRBV2 and TRBJ2-1): EPEVTQTPSHQVTQMGQEVILRCVPISNHLYFYWYRQILGQKVEFLVSFYNNEISEKSEIFDDQFSVERPDGSNFTLKIRSTKLEDSAMYFCASSAGAGYNEQFFGPGTRLTVL.

DNA of the CDR3: TGCAGTGCTAGGTCGGGGCTTGGCGTACAGCCCCAGCATTTT. Encoded protein: CSARSGLGVQPQHF. This chain joins TRBV20-1 and TRBJ1-5; tentatively, D is TRBD1 (5 bases). The CDR3 length is 14 residues. Trimming removed 3 bases from V and 7 bases from J, with 16 bases in between. The germline gives CDR1 DFQATT, CDR2 SNEGSKA (reference sequence).

V usage is TRBV12-3 or TRBV12-4 and J usage is TRBJ2-3, with unresolved D. Between the trimmed V and J ends, which lost 6 bases and 0 bases, there was a span of 4 bases. The CDR3 covers 12 residues. The CDR3 nucleotides are TGTGCCAGCAGCTTTAGCACAGATACGCAGTATTTT. Encoded protein: CASSFSTDTQYF.

The V call is TRBV30, the J call TRBJ1-6, with 8 nucleotides matching TRBD1. The CDR3 runs to 15 residues. V trimming: 5 bases; J trimming: 4 bases; junction bases outside the gene matches: 7. Looked up from germline, CDR1 is GTSNPN and CDR2 is SVGIG (reference sequence). The CDR3 spells CAWRPGGSYNSPLHF. CDR3 DNA: TGTGCCTGGCGCCCAGGGGGCTCGTATAATTCACCCCTCCACTTT.

The rearrangement joins TRBV29-1 to TRBJ1-1, with D perhaps TRBD1 (6 bases). The CDR3 is 13 residues long. The V end lost 1 base, the J end lost 3 bases, and 9 bases lay between the germline ends. The V gene's germline CDR1 is SQVTM and CDR2 ANQGSEA. The CDR3 loop reads CSVEGYRDTEAFF. CDR3 bases: TGCAGCGTTGAAGGCTACAGGGACACTGAAGCTTTCTTT.

CDR3: CASSRGPEQYV. The CDR3 DNA is TGTGCCAGCAGCCGAGGGCCCGAGCAGTACGTC. The V and J genes are TRBV3-1 and TRBJ2-7; tentative D call: TRBD2 (5 bases). The CDR3 runs to 11 residues. The germline V and J ends were trimmed by 4 bases and 6 bases, with 7 bases remaining between them. Looked up from germline, CDR1 is LGHDT and CDR2 is YNNKEL (reference sequence).

The chain is built from TRBV7-9 and TRBJ1-1; D remains unclear. Trimming took off 6 bases at V and 0 bases at J, with 11 bases between the two ends. CDR3 length equals 14 residues. The germline V gene encodes CDR1 SEHNR and CDR2 FQNEAQ (reference sequence). The CDR3 sequence: CASSQTFMNTEAFF. The CDR3 bases are TGTGCCAGCAGTCAGACATTCATGAACACTGAAGCTTTCTTT.

The chain is built from TRBV29-1 and TRBJ1-1; unclear D gene. V was shortened by 7 bases and J by 4 bases, with 7 bases between the two germline ends. The CDR3 is 10 amino acids. The germline CDR1 and CDR2 sequences are SQVTM and ANQGSEA. The CDR3 sequence: CSAHTTEAFF. CDR3 DNA: TGCAGCGCCCACACCACTGAAGCTTTCTTT.

The chain uses TRBV6-5 and TRBJ2-7, with 8 bases identical to TRBD1. The CDR3 is 15 residues long. After removal of 4 bases from V and 1 base from J, the junction contained 6 bases not matched to a gene. Germline CDR1 MNHEY, CDR2 SVGAGI. The CDR3 sequence is CASSSQGAPSYEQYF. Here the CDR3 DNA reads TGTGCCAGCAGTTCCCAGGGGGCGCCGTCCTACGAGCAGTACTTC.

The chain uses TRBV6-1 and TRBJ2-6; the D gene is possibly TRBD2 (5 bases). Germline V gives CDR1 MNHNS, CDR2 SASEGT. V lost 4 bases to trimming and J lost 3 bases, with 16 bases between them. This CDR3 spans 17 amino acids. CDR3 in DNA: TGTGCCAGCAGTGGAGGGCCAACCAGTGATGGGGCCAACGTCCTGACTTTC. This sequence encodes CASSGGPTSDGANVLTF.

The chain uses TRBV4-1 and TRBJ1-5, with a tentative D call TRBD1 (6 bases). Trimming left V 4 bases short and J 9 bases short, with 19 bases between. The length of the CDR3 is 15 residues. In germline, CDR1 is MGHRA, CDR2 YSYEKL. In DNA form, the CDR3 reads TGCGCCAGCAGCCCTATAGGGCAGGGGAGTTTGCCCCAGCATTTT. The encoded protein is CASSPIGQGSLPQHF.

V gene TRBV5-4 combines with J gene TRBJ2-5; D ambiguous. V was shortened by 0 bases and J by 4 bases, with 13 bases between the two germline ends. This CDR3 comprises 15 residues. In germline, CDR1 is SGHNT, CDR2 YYREEE (reference sequence). CDR3 bases: TGTGCCAGCAGCTTGGGTTGGTCTAGAGGAGAGACCCAGTACTTC. It is translated as CASSLGWSRGETQYF.

This sequence joins TRBV12-3 or TRBV12-4 and TRBJ1-2; no clear D. With 2 bases removed from V and 2 bases from J, the gap between germline ends came to 6 bases. The CDR3 totals 13 residues. For the CDR3, the DNA is TGTGCCAGCAGTTTAAAGGTCAACTATGGCTACACCTTC. The encoded protein is CASSLKVNYGYTF.

This sequence joins TRBV5-4 and TRBJ2-2; 9 bases line up with TRBD2. The CDR3 covers 16 residues. Germline trimming cut 2 bases from V and 6 bases from J; bases unmatched to any gene: 8. Germline loops: CDR1 SGHNT, CDR2 YYREEE (reference sequence). In DNA form, the CDR3 reads TGTGCCAGCAGCTTTACCAGACTAGCGGAAGCCGGGGAGCTGTTTTTT. Its protein product is CASSFTRLAEAGELFF.

In this sample, this clonotype turned up once. The genes are TRBV27 and TRBJ2-3; no definite D call. CDR1 and CDR2 (germline): MNHEY, SMNVEV (reference sequence). This CDR3 spans 13 amino acids. Trimming cost V 3 bases and J 3 bases, with 7 bases left between them. CDR3 in amino acids: CASSFLLTDTQYF. The CDR3, as DNA: TGTGCCAGCAGTTTTTTACTAACAGATACGCAGTATTTT.

V gene TRBV15 combines with J gene TRBJ1-6; D possibly corresponds to TRBD1 (5 bases). Germline values: CDR1 LNHNV, CDR2 YYDKDF (reference sequence). This CDR3 region has 17 residues. Trimming stripped 3 bases from V and 7 bases from J, with 19 bases between. CDR3 region: CATSRGWGDFNNSPLHF. In nucleotides, the CDR3 is TGTGCCACCAGCAGGGGGTGGGGGGATTTTAACAATTCACCCCTCCACTTT.

The chain is built from TRBV29-1 and TRBJ2-5; 7 nucleotides match TRBD1. Trimming removed 3 bases from V and 5 bases from J; junction bases left unmatched: 6. Germline CDR1 reads SQVTM; CDR2 reads ANQGSEA. The CDR3 consists of 13 residues. The CDR3 sequence is CSVDAGGSETQYF. The CDR3 DNA follows: TGCAGCGTTGATGCAGGGGGAAGCGAGACCCAGTACTTC.

This clonotype came up once. This rearrangement joins TRBV20-1 to TRBJ2-5; D is unclear. V gave up 4 bases and J gave up 7 bases, with 13 bases separating them. In germline, CDR1 is DFQATT, CDR2 SNEGSKA (reference sequence). CDR3 length: 12 residues. Written as DNA, the CDR3 is TGCAGTGCTAAAGAGGTAGTAGGGACCCAGTACTTC. This codes for CSAKEVVGTQYF.

V and J are TRBV14 and TRBJ1-1; no reliable D call. Per germline, CDR1 SGHDN and CDR2 FVKESK. This CDR3 is built from 14 residues. V lost 2 bases, J lost 8 bases, and 15 bases lay in between. In DNA form, the CDR3 reads TGTGCCAGCAGCCAAACTTTTGGCAGTGCCGAAGCTTTCTTT. Amino acid sequence: CASSQTFGSAEAFF.

The chain employs TRBV30 and TRBJ1-2, with a possible D match to TRBD1 (5 bases). V lost 1 base and J lost 8, with 17 bases in between. The V gene's germline CDR1 is GTSNPN and CDR2 SVGIG (reference sequence). There are 14 residues in the CDR3. Written as DNA, the CDR3 is TGTGCCTGGAGTGGGGGCCCACCATGGCGGGGCTACACCTTC. It encodes CAWSGGPPWRGYTF.

This chain joins TRBV27 and TRBJ1-2, with D uncertain. The germline CDR1 and CDR2 sequences are MNHEY and SMNVEV (reference sequence). The CDR3 extends over 13 amino acids. Trimming removed 8 bases from V and 2 bases from J, with 12 bases in between. The CDR3 DNA reads as TGTGCCAGCCGCTCAGCGGGGAACTATGGCTACACCTTC. Residues: CASRSAGNYGYTF.

The chain uses TRBV20-1 and TRBJ1-1; D is unresolved. The CDR3 runs to 10 residues. Germline CDR1 DFQATT, CDR2 SNEGSKA (reference sequence). CDR3 sequence: CVRVYTEAFF. The DNA for the CDR3 is TGCGTCCGGGTATACACTGAAGCTTTCTTT.

The chain has TRBV18 and TRBJ2-7; 8 positions agree with TRBD2. The trim removed 3 bases at V and 5 bases at J, leaving 6 bases unmatched. CDR3 length: 14 amino acids. Germline CDR1 KGHSH, CDR2 LQKENI. CDR3 nucleotides: TGTGCCAGCTCACCGGGGACTAGTCTCCACGAGCAGTACGTC. It codes for CASSPGTSLHEQYV.

The chain joins TRBV5-4 to TRBJ2-3, with D perhaps TRBD2 (6 bases). The V gene's germline CDR1 is SGHNT and CDR2 YYREEE (reference sequence). The CDR3 contains 16 residues. Trimming took off 0 bases at V and 1 base at J, with 12 bases between the two ends. CDR3 in DNA: TGTGCCAGCAGCTTGGAGATAGCGGAGGGCACAGATACGCAGTATTTT. Protein product: CASSLEIAEGTDTQYF.

This clonotype was found once. The rearrangement links TRBV30 to TRBJ2-7; a weak D match, TRBD1 (5 bases). V gave up 5 bases and J gave up 0 bases, with 11 bases separating them. This CDR3 has 13 residues. Germline V CDR1 and CDR2: GTSNPN, SVGIG (reference sequence). The CDR3 reads CAWVQDFSYEQYF. The CDR3 DNA follows: TGTGCCTGGGTACAGGATTTCTCCTACGAGCAGTACTTC. Full variable domain (outside the CDR3, taken from reference TRBV30 and TRBJ2-7): SQTIHQWPATLVQPVGSPLSLECTVEGTSNPNLYWYRQAAGRGLQLLFYSVGIGQISSEVPQNLSASRPQDRQFILSSKKLLLSDSGFYLCAWVQDFSYEQYFGPGTRLTVT.

The V and J genes are TRBV29-1 and TRBJ1-1, with TRBD1 matching 7 bases. The ends lost 2 bases at V and 4 bases at J; junction bases unmatched: 4. The CDR3 runs to 13 residues. Germline V lookup: CDR1 SQVTM, CDR2 ANQGSEA. The CDR3 protein is CSVESQGGTEAFF. The CDR3 nucleotides read TGCAGCGTTGAATCCCAGGGGGGCACTGAAGCTTTCTTT. Variable domain in full (rest from reference TRBV29-1 and TRBJ1-1): SAVISQKPSRDICQRGTSLTIQCQVDSQVTMMFWYRQQPGQSLTLIATANQGSEATYESGFVIDKFPISRPNLTFSTLTVSNMSPEDSSIYLCSVESQGGTEAFFGQGTRLTVV.

The chain recombines TRBV7-2 with TRBJ2-1; TRBD2 agrees at 10 bases. With 5 bases clipped from V and 2 bases from J, the junction kept 3 bases outside the gene matches. CDR1 is SGHTA, CDR2 FQGNSA, per germline. CDR3 length: 15 amino acids. Here the CDR3 DNA reads TGTGCCAGCAGCGCAAGCGGGGGGGCCTACAATGAGCAGTTCTTC. Translating gives CASSASGGAYNEQFF.

Here the CDR3 reads CASSSRAHGDSPLHF. In DNA form, the CDR3 reads TGTGCCAGCAGCTCTCGGGCCCATGGGGATTCACCCCTCCACTTT. This sequence joins TRBV7-9 and TRBJ1-6; D remains ambiguous. The CDR3 has 15 amino acids. The V and J ends lost 4 bases and 8 bases respectively, with 15 bases between them. Per germline, CDR1 SEHNR and CDR2 FQNEAQ (reference sequence).

The V gene is TRBV29-1, the J gene TRBJ2-6; D call uncertain. With 0 bases removed from V and 0 bases from J, the gap between germline ends came to 6 bases. Germline loops: CDR1 SQVTM, CDR2 ANQGSEA. The CDR3 consists of 15 residues. DNA of the CDR3: TGCAGCGTTGAAGATGGCAGCTCTGGGGCCAACGTCCTGACTTTC. Translating gives CSVEDGSSGANVLTF.

V usage is TRBV20-1 and J usage is TRBJ2-3; TRBD2 aligns across 7 bases. The trim removed 6 bases at V and 2 bases at J, leaving 11 bases unmatched. Germline CDR1 reads DFQATT; CDR2 reads SNEGSKA (reference sequence). This CDR3 contains 15 residues. Here the CDR3 DNA reads TGCAGTGCCCCTCCAGCGGGGACCTTCACAGATACGCAGTATTTT. Translated: CSAPPAGTFTDTQYF.

This chain's CDR3 is CASSQDQGATSNQPQHF. DNA of the CDR3: TGTGCCAGCAGCCAAGACCAGGGGGCAACGAGCAATCAGCCCCAGCATTTT. The V and J genes are TRBV4-2 and TRBJ1-5; 8 bases are shared with TRBD1. CDR1 is LGHNA and CDR2 is YNFKEQ in the germline V gene. CDR3 length equals 17 residues. The ends lost 0 bases at V and 1 base at J; junction bases unmatched: 5.

The rearrangement joins TRBV7-9 to TRBJ2-7, with D possibly TRBD2 on 7 matching bases. Trimming removed 5 bases from V and 2 bases from J, with 13 bases in between. CDR1 is SEHNR, CDR2 FQNEAQ, per germline (reference sequence). CDR3 length: 14 residues. The CDR3 is CASSPGEGAYEQYV. The DNA of the CDR3 is TGTGCCAGCAGCCCCGGGGAGGGGGCCTACGAGCAGTACGTC.